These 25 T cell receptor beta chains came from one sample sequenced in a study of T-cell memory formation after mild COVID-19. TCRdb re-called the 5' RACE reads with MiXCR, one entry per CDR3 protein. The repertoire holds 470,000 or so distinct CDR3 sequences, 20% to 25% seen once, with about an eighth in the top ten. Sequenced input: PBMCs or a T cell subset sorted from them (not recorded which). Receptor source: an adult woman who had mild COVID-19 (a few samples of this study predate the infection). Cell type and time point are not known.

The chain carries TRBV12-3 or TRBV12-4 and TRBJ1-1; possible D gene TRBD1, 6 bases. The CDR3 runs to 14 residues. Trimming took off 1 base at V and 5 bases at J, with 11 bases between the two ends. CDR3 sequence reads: CASSLGGGRTEAFF. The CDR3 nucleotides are TGTGCCAGCAGTTTAGGAGGGGGGCGTACTGAAGCTTTCTTT.

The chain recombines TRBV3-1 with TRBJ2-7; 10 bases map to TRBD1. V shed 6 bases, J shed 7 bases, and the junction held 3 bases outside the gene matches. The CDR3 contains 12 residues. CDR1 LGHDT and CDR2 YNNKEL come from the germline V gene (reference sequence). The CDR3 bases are TGTGCCAGCAGTGACAGGGGGCTTGAGCAGTACTTC. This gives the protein CASSDRGLEQYF.

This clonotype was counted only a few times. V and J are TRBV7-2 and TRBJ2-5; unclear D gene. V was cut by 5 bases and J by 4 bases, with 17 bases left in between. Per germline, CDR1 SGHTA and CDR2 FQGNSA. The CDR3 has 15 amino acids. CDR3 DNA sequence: TGTGCCAGCAGCCCACGTTCCTCCCCCGGAGAGACCCAGTACTTC. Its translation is CASSPRSSPGETQYF.

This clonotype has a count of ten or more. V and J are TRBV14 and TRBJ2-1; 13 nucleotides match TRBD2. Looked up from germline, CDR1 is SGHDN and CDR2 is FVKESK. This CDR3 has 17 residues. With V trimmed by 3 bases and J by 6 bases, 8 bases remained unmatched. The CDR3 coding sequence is TGTGCCAGCAGCCACTACTCTGGACTAGCGGGAGTCAATGAGCAGTTCTTC. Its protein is CASSHYSGLAGVNEQFF.

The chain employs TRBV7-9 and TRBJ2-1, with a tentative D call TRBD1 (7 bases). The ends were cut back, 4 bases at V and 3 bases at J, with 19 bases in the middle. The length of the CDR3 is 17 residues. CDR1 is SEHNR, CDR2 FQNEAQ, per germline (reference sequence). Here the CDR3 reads CASSSLSGRGDYNEQFF. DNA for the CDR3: TGTGCCAGCAGCTCCCTCTCCGGCAGGGGGGACTACAATGAGCAGTTCTTC.

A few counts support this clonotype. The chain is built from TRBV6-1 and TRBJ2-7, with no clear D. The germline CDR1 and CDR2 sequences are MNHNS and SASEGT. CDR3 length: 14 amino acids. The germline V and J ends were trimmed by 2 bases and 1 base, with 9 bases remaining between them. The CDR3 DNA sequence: TGTGCCAGCAGTGAAACGGTGGTTTCCTACGAGCAGTACTTC. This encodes CASSETVVSYEQYF.

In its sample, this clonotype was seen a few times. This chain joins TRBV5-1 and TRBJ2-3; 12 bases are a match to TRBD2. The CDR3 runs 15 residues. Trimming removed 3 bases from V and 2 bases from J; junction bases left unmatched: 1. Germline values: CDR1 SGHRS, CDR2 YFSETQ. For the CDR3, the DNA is TGCGCCAGCAGCTGGACTAGCGGGAACACAGATACGCAGTATTTT. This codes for CASSWTSGNTDTQYF.

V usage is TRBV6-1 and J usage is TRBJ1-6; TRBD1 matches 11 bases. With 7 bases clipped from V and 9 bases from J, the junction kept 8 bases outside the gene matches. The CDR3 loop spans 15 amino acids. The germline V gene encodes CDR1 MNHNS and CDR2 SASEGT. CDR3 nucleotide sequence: TGTGCCAGCACAACCGGGACAGGGGGTAGTTCACCCCTCCACTTT. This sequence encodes CASTTGTGGSSPLHF.

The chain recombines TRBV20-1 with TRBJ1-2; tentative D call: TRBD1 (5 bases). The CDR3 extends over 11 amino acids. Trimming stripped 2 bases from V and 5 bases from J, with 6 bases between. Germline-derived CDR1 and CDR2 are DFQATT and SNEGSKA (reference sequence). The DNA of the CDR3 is TGCAGTGCTAGATCAGGGTATGGCTACACCTTC. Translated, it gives CSARSGYGYTF.

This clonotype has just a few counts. The CDR3 DNA is TGTGCCAGCAGCGCCACCGGGACAGGGACCTATGGCTACACCTTC. It is translated as CASSATGTGTYGYTF. This chain links TRBV5-4 with TRBJ1-2; 9 bases map to TRBD1. Germline-derived CDR1 and CDR2 are SGHNT and YYREEE (reference sequence). The V gene end was trimmed by 4 bases and the J gene end by 4 bases; junction bases not matched to a gene: 8. The CDR3 runs to 15 residues.

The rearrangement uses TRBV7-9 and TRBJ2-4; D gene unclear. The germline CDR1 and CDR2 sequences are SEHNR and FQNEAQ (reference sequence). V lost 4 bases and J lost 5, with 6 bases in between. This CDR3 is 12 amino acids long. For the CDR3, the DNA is TGTGCCAGCAGCTCGAACCAAAACATTCAGTACTTC. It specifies CASSSNQNIQYF.

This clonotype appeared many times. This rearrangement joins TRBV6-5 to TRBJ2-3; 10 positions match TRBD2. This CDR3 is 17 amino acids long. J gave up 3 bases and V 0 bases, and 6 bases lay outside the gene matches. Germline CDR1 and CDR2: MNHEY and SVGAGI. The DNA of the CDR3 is TGTGCCAGCAGTTACTCGGTGGTAGCGGGGGGAACAGATACGCAGTATTTT. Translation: CASSYSVVAGGTDTQYF.

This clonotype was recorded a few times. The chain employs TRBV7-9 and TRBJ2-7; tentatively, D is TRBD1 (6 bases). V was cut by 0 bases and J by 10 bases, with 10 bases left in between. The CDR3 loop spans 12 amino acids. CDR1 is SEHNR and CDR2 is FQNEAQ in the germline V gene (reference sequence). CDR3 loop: CASSLAAGAQYF. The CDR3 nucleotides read TGTGCCAGCAGCTTAGCGGCAGGGGCCCAGTACTTC.

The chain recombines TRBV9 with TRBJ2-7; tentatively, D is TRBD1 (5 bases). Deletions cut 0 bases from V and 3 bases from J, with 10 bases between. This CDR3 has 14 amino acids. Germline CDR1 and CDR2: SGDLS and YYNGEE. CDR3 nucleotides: TGTGCCAGCAGCGTAGACGGACACGGCTACGAGCAGTACTTC. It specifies CASSVDGHGYEQYF.

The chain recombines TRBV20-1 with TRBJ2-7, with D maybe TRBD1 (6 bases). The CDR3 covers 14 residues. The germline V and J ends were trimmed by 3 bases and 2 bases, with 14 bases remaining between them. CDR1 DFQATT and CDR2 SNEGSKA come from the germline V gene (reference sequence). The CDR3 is CSARGTGTAYEQYF. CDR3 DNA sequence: TGCAGTGCTAGGGGTACAGGGACGGCCTACGAGCAGTACTTC.

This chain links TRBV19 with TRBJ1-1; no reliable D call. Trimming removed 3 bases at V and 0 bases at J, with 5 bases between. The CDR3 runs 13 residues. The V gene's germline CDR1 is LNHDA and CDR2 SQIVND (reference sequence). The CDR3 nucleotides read TGTGCCAGTAGTATGTATATGAACACTGAAGCTTTCTTT. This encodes CASSMYMNTEAFF.

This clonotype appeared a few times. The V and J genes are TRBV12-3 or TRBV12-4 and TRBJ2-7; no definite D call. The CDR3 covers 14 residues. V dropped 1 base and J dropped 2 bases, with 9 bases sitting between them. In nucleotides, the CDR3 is TGTGCCAGCAGTTTAGTCGGTACAGCCTACGAGCAGTACTTC. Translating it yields CASSLVGTAYEQYF.

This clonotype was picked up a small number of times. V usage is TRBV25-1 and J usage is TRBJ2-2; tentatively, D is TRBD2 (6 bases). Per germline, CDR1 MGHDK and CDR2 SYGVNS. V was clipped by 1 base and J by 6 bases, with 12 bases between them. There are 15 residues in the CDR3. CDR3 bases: TGTGCCAGCAGTGAATCCACCGGCGGGGCCGGGGAGCTGTTTTTT. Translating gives CASSESTGGAGELFF.

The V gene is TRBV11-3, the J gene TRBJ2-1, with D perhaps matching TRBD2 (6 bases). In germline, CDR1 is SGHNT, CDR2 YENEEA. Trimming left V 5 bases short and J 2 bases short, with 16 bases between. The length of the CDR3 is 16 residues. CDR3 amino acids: CASSHLAGNPYNEQFF. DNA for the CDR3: TGTGCCAGCAGCCACCTCGCGGGGAACCCCTACAATGAGCAGTTCTTC.

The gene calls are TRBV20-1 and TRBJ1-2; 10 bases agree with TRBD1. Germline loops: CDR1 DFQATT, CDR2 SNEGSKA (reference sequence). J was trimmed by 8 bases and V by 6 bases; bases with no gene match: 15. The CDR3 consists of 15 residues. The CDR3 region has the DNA TGCAGTGCCCCGACAGGGGGCTTTCTATCGGAGGGCTACACCTTC. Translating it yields CSAPTGGFLSEGYTF.

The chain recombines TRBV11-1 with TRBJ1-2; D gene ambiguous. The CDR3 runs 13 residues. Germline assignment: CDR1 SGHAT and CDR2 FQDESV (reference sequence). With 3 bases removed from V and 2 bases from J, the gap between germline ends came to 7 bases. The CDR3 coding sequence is TGTGCCAGCAGCTTGCTAGGGAACTATGGCTACACCTTC. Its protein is CASSLLGNYGYTF.

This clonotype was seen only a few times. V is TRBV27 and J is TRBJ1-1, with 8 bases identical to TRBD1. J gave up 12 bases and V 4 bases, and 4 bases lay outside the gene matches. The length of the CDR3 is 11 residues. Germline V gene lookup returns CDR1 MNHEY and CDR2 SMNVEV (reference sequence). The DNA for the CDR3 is TGTGCCAGCAGTTCGAGACAGGGGACTTTCTTT. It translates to CASSSRQGTFF.

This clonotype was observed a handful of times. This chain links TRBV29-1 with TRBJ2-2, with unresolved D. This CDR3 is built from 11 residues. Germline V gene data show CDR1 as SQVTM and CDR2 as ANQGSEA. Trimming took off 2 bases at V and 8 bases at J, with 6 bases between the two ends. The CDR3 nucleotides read TGCAGCGTTGAATACCTTGGGGAGCTGTTTTTT. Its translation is CSVEYLGELFF.

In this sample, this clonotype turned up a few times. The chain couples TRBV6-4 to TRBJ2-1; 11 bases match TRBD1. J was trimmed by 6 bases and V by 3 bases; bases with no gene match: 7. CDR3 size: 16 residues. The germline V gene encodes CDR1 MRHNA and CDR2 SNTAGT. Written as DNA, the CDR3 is TGTGCCAGCAGTGAGGGAGGACAGGGGGCCGTCAATGAGCAGTTCTTC. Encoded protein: CASSEGGQGAVNEQFF.

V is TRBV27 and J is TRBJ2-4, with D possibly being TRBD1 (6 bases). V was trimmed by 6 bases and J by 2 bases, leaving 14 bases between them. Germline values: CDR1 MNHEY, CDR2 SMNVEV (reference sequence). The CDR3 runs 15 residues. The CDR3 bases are TGTGCCAGCAGCGTGATGGGGGCGTCCAAAAACATTCAGTACTTC. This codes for CASSVMGASKNIQYF.